The clone carrying this T cell receptor (beta chain) was recorded only once. The target antigen is unknown. Replicate PCRs for sorted subsets used around 200 ng DNA; this equaled some 30,000 T cell genomes. Clones were read by immunoSEQ multiplex PCR, and TCRdb kept only the in-frame ones, dropping some. This sample has 2 million to 3 million clones, with over 85% found just once. The sample is drawn from a study of shared clonotypes between healthy human individuals. Broader study findings: Against clonotypes common to all four donors, non-shared ones had lower generation probabilities.

This CDR3 contains 15 residues. Germline lookup yields CDR1 SGHTA and CDR2 FQGNSA. V dropped 4 bases and J dropped 2; count of bases not matched to a gene: 8. The sequence came from a man younger than 35 in good health. Some clones in this sample may be carry-over from other donors' samples. The specimen was naive CD4+ T cells from PBMCs. Documented subset: CD45RA+ positively selected. J is TRBJ2-7 and V is TRBV7-2; TRBD1 agrees at 7 bases. CDR3 DNA: TGTGCCAGCAGCTCCGCCGGGACAGAGACCTACGAGCAGTACTTC. Translation: CASSSAGTETYEQYF. Using reference TRBV7-2 and TRBJ2-7 for the parts outside the CDR3, the full variable domain is GAGVSQSPSNKVTEKGKDVELRCDPISGHTALYWYRQSLGQGLEFLIYFQGNSAPDKSGLPSDRFSAERTGGSVSTLTIQRTQQEDSAVYLCASSSAGTETYEQYFGPGTRLTVT.